This TCR beta chain was profiled in a study of siplizumab effects on memory and regulatory T cells (dated by TCRdb to about 2019). With respect to the entire study: The study examined how the anti-CD2 antibody siplizumab affects alloreactive T-cell subsets in allogeneic mixed lymphocyte reactions built from human PBMCs.

Sorted unstimulated T cells, along with proliferating T cells recovered from mixed lymphocyte reactions, underwent TCRbeta CDR3 sequencing. Fresh whole blood from around 11 HLA-typed healthy donors was used to isolate PBMCs. To map where alloreactive clones came from, CD4+ non-regulatory T cells in the unstimulated state were FACS-sorted. To prepare the library, the immunoSEQ multiplex PCR assay was applied. Each sample had 9 x 10^4 or so TCR templates assayed by the deep sequencing platform. Genomic DNA extracted from sorted T cells was used for TCRbeta CDR3 sequencing. Per the original workflow: The R programming language was used for clonal analysis of the TCRbeta CDR3 data. Comparing unstimulated samples against CFSE-low samples taken after the reaction was how alloreactive CD4+ and CD8+ clones were defined. Regulatory or non-regulatory origin was assigned to alloreactive CD4+ clones by matching of sequences to sorted unstimulated Treg and non-Treg repertoires. Here the immuneACCESS table is served through TCRdb, limited to in-frame sequences with V and J called. Missing clones are a known gap in these copies; in checked studies unresolved V genes cover under half, and the rest lacks a known reason. The D gene and trimming were derived from the DNA, and the V and J assignments and clone size from that table. The sample table holds under 110,000 clones, of which around 90% were seen once. Clones ranked in the top ten supply more than 10% of the sample.

General conclusions and limits of the study: Among mappable alloreactive CD4+ clones, an average Treg-derived fraction of 68.8% was observed with siplizumab, compared with roughly 28% in control reactions. Siplizumab significantly reduced the cumulative frequency of alloreactive sequences traceable to unstimulated CD4+ memory T cells. For roughly 75-97% of proliferating CD4+ or CD8+ clones, no naive or memory phenotype could be assigned. Whether proliferating Tregs from siplizumab cultures actually had suppressive function was not functionally confirmed. Because sequences below about 10^-5 frequency were poorly captured, only a minor fraction of alloreactive clones could be mapped to unstimulated subsets. Greater diversity appeared to be present in unstimulated naive T cells than in memory T cells, and a substantial contribution to the alloresponse seemed to be made by naive cells.

In regard to this clone: This clone's antigen is unknown. No much larger clone exists at a distance of one base, and base qualities are not known.

Counted from cysteine to phenylalanine, this CDR3 has 13 amino acids. Only the CDR3 part of the read is kept: 39 bases, read in frame from the first base. CDR1 and CDR2 were assigned from the germline V gene (reference sequence) as MNHEY and SMNVEV. Relative to germline, V is 2 bases shorter and J is 5 bases shorter, with 9 bases between their ends. The sample consisted of non-Treg CD4+ T cells sorted from blood. Interpreted using the paper, the cell subset or site label stands for: FACS-sorted unstimulated CD4+ non-regulatory T cells. This clonotype was obtained from a human donor in good health. This receptor chain uses TRBV27 and TRBJ2-5; the D segment could be TRBD2, given 6 matching bases. This receptor carries the CDR3 CASSLRGGETQYF. The bases read TGTGCCAGCAGTTTACGGGGAGGCGAGACCCAGTACTTC.